This T cell receptor beta chain was observed in a study of vaccination effects on CD4 cells after COVID-19 (dated by TCRdb to 2022 to 2024). Study-level background: Participants received two doses of either the BNT162b2 or the mRNA-1273 mRNA SARS-CoV-2 vaccine. Cultures from other donors in the study were sequenced with the Oncomine TCR Beta short-read assay on an Illumina iSeq 100. The study compared SARS-CoV-2 spike-specific CD4+ TCR repertoires before and after mRNA vaccination in COVID-19 convalescent patients and infection-naive vaccine recipients. A total of over nine COVID-19 convalescent patients and several SARS-CoV-2-naive healthy vaccine recipients were included in the full study. Study-level results and caveats: Among healthy vaccine recipients, nearly all vaccine-induced clones were SARS-CoV-2 mono-reactive, and only 1 of 255 was cross-reactive with common cold coronaviruses. Clones induced by infection and clones induced by vaccination both contracted markedly at late timepoints after vaccination, which fits with T cell responses waning over time. The study was limited by a small number of convalescent patients and lacked early post-infection timepoints.

The method was the immunoSEQ multiplex PCR assay. TCR beta CDR3 sequencing was performed on DNA from the cultured, isolated CD4+ T cells. The authors' pipeline ran thus. The analysis removed non-productive TCR sequences, trimmed reads to the CDR3 region, and retained only CDR3s that were 7 or more amino acids long. Antigen-specific clonotypes were identified using the MANAFEST web app by comparison of expansion in peptide wells against reference cultures. For clones to be considered positive, expansion at FDR<0.05 versus reference and all other wells, an odds ratio above 5, and a frequency above 0.1% in two replicate wells were required. Clonotypes significantly expanded in SARS-CoV-2 spike wells and in at least one common cold coronavirus spike condition were defined as cross-reactive. Using the stringdist R package, CDR3 similarity was measured by Levenshtein distance, and unrooted trees were constructed with ape in R 3.6.1. In TCRdb, the immuneACCESS table is reduced to in-frame sequences with V and J assigned. These tables do not hold every clone; where another copy was compared, an unresolved V gene accounts for under half, and the others remain unexplained. D and trimming come from the DNA, and the V and J calls and clone size come from that table. This sample lists about 55,000 clones; 55% to 75% were detected once. Of the sample, around 18% is held by the ten largest clones.

As to this clone: Its specific antigen is unknown. Base quality data are lacking; no much larger clone is found one base away.

The ViraFEST assay stimulated PBMC with viral peptide pools and then used TCR sequencing to identify antigen-specific CD4+ T cell clonotypes by expansion. After less than 13 days of culture, CD4+ T cells were isolated with the EasySep CD4+ T cell isolation kit. None of the healthy vaccine recipients had a prior SARS-CoV-2 infection, which was confirmed by nucleocapsid antibody tests that came back negative both before and after vaccination. Around 2.1 million PBMC per well were cultured with 10 ug/ml peptides in IMDM containing roughly 5% human AB serum, about 9.7 IU/ml IL-2 and gentamicin. On days 3 and 7, half of the culture medium was replaced with fresh IL-2-containing medium. Unless noted otherwise, every peptide stimulation condition was cultured in triplicate wells. PBMC were separated from whole blood using Ficoll-Paque Plus gradient centrifugation and were then either cryopreserved at -140C or used fresh. The overlapping peptide pools covered the spike proteins of SARS-CoV-2 and of the common cold coronaviruses HCoV-NL63, HCoV-OC43 and HCoV-229E. Genomic DNA was extracted from cultured CD4+ T cells with the QIAamp micro DNA kit.

The CDR3 holds 14 amino acids from the cysteine to the phenylalanine. Of the read, only the CDR3 DNA is kept; its 42 bases are in frame from base 1. The germline ends are 16 bases apart after V is trimmed by 1 base and J by 12 bases. The CDR1 and CDR2 encoded by the germline V gene are SGHTA and FQGNSA. The source is a human donor who received a COVID-19 vaccine. The source material was CD4+ T cells from PBMCs cultured with SARS-CoV-2 spike peptides, sampled before COVID-19 vaccination. The cell subset or site label here, explained by the study, means: SARS-CoV-2 spike overlapping peptide pool stimulation. The rearrangement joined TRBV7-2 to TRBJ2-1; the D call could be TRBD1 or TRBD2, with each sharing 5 bases. The DNA reads TGTGCCAGCAGCTTAGGAGGGACCCCACGAGCGCAGTTCTTC. The resulting protein is CASSLGGTPRAQFF.